Below are 9 T cell receptor beta chains sequenced from a single sample in a study of graft-versus-host responses after intestinal transplantation. Produced via immunoSEQ multiplex PCR; TCRdb's table is partial and in-frame only. This table has just over 20,000 clones, 89% appearing once. Here the sequenced sample was PBMCs, taken around 65 days after intestinal transplantation. The receptors come from a human patient who received an intestinal transplant, so some T cells may come from the graft donor.

V usage is TRBV5-5 and J usage is TRBJ1-5; D is ambiguous. Trimming removed 0 bases from V and 5 bases from J, with 21 bases in between. Germline V lookup: CDR1 SGHKS, CDR2 YYEKEE (reference sequence). CDR3 size: 18 residues. CDR3 region: CASSLAQHIQDLDQPQHF. The DNA of the CDR3 is TGTGCCAGCAGCTTGGCCCAACATATTCAGGACTTAGATCAGCCCCAGCATTTT.

The chain uses TRBV11-2 and TRBJ2-2, with D uncertain. This CDR3 region has 12 residues. The germline V gene encodes CDR1 SGHAT and CDR2 FQNNGV. Trimming cost V 2 bases and J 4 bases, with 2 bases left between them. CDR3 DNA: TGTGCCAGCAGCTTAACCACCGGGGAGCTGTTTTTT. This sequence encodes CASSLTTGELFF. The variable domain in full, with the rest retrieved from reference TRBV11-2 and TRBJ2-2, is EAGVAQSPRYKIIEKRQSVAFWCNPISGHATLYWYQQILGQGPKLLIQFQNNGVVDDSQLPKDRFSAERLKGVDSTLKIQPAKLEDSAVYLCASSLTTGELFFGEGSRLTVL.

V and J are TRBV5-6 and TRBJ1-2, with TRBD1 matching over 7 bases. The CDR3 covers 16 residues. The V segment lost 0 bases and the J segment 12 bases; nucleotides outside the gene matches: 17. The V gene's germline CDR1 is SGHDT and CDR2 YYEEEE. The CDR3 DNA follows: TGTGCCAGCAGCTTGGCATACGGACGGCAGGGGGAACAGGACACCTTC. Amino acid sequence: CASSLAYGRQGEQDTF.

The DNA of the CDR3 is TGCAGCGTTGAAGGGGGGTCCTCTGGAAACACCATATATTTT. Translated, it gives CSVEGGSSGNTIYF. This sequence joins TRBV29-1 and TRBJ1-3; possible D gene TRBD1, 5 bases. V was shortened by 1 base and J by 0 bases, with 7 bases between the two germline ends. The CDR3 runs to 14 residues. CDR1 and CDR2 (germline): SQVTM, ANQGSEA.

This chain links TRBV4-3 with TRBJ2-4, with D possibly being TRBD1 or TRBD2 (5 bases each). V was pared by 1 base and J by 8 bases, with 15 bases between. Germline-derived CDR1 and CDR2 are LGHNA and YSLEER. The CDR3 covers 15 residues. The CDR3 loop is CASSQVWGMEYIQYF. CDR3 DNA: TGCGCCAGCAGCCAAGTTTGGGGGATGGAGTACATTCAGTACTTC.

The chain combines TRBV7-2 with TRBJ2-7; TRBD1 might be the D (7 bases). The CDR3 runs 13 residues. V was trimmed by 5 bases and J by 7 bases, leaving 15 bases between them. CDR1 and CDR2 from the germline V gene are SGHTA and FQGNSA. CDR3 sequence: CASSVRGEREQYF. The CDR3 bases are TGTGCCAGCAGCGTCAGGGGGGAGCGAGAGCAGTACTTC.

The chain couples TRBV7-9 to TRBJ1-2; possibly TRBD1 for D (5 bases). This CDR3 is built from 14 residues. V lost 9 bases and J 4 bases, leaving 18 bases between the germline ends. In germline, CDR1 is SEHNR, CDR2 FQNEAQ (reference sequence). The chain's CDR3 is CARELGGIGYGYTF. In DNA form, the CDR3 reads TGTGCCAGGGAACTGGGGGGAATAGGCTATGGCTACACCTTC.

The chain links TRBV4-1 to TRBJ2-2; D perhaps matches TRBD1 (6 bases). The CDR3 totals 16 residues. Germline V lookup: CDR1 MGHRA, CDR2 YSYEKL. Deletions cut 4 bases from V and 4 bases from J, with 16 bases between. CDR3 region: CASSPRTAAFTGELFF. In DNA, the CDR3 is TGCGCCAGCAGCCCCAGGACAGCGGCGTTCACCGGGGAGCTGTTTTTT.

This chain links TRBV25-1 with TRBJ2-2, with TRBD2 matching over 8 bases. Germline trimming cut 5 bases from V and 0 bases from J; bases unmatched to any gene: 8. The V gene's germline CDR1 is MGHDK and CDR2 SYGVNS. The CDR3 extends over 17 amino acids. For the CDR3, the DNA is TGTGCCAGCAGTCCAGTCGGGAGGGCGGCGAACACCGGGGAGCTGTTTTTT. It is translated as CASSPVGRAANTGELFF.